Listed here are 20 T cell receptor beta chains from one sample, sequenced in a study of T cell changes during pregnancy in multiple sclerosis. The repertoire was sequenced with immunoSEQ multiplex PCR; TCRdb's copy has only in-frame clones and lacks some. The data contain under 70,000 clones, 91% of them singletons. This material consisted of CD4+ T cells from peripheral blood mononuclear cells, taken in the first trimester of pregnancy. The receptor set was obtained from a female donor with multiple sclerosis, enrolled in a pregnancy study.

The V gene is TRBV18, the J gene TRBJ1-2, with 7 bases lining up with TRBD1. Germline V gene lookup returns CDR1 KGHSH and CDR2 LQKENI. Trimming cost V 3 bases and J 8 bases; bases outside gene matches: 6. CDR3 length equals 13 residues. The CDR3 DNA sequence: TGTGCCAGCTCACCCACGACAGGGTTGGGCTACACCTTC. Protein: CASSPTTGLGYTF.

The J gene is TRBJ2-1, the V gene TRBV7-9; D is undetermined. Germline CDR1 reads SEHNR; CDR2 reads FQNEAQ (reference sequence). The CDR3 is 13 amino acids. V lost 7 bases and J 0 bases, leaving 7 bases between the germline ends. Here the CDR3 reads CASTSFSYNEQFF. As DNA, the CDR3 is TGTGCCAGCACCTCTTTCTCCTACAATGAGCAGTTCTTC. The full variable domain, in which reference TRBV7-9 and TRBJ2-1 provide the parts outside the CDR3, is DTGVSQNPRHKITKRGQNVTFRCDPISEHNRLYWYRQTLGQGPEFLTYFQNEAQLEKSRLLSDRFSAERPKGSFSTLEIQRTEQGDSAMYLCASTSFSYNEQFFGPGTRLTVL.

The CDR3 sequence is CASSLGALNTEAFF. CDR3 coding DNA: TGTGCCAGCAGCTTAGGGGCCTTGAACACTGAAGCTTTCTTT. The rearrangement uses TRBV7-2 and TRBJ1-1; D uncertain. This CDR3 has 14 residues. Trimming removed 1 base from V and 0 bases from J, with 6 bases in between. Per the germline V gene, CDR1 is SGHTA and CDR2 is FQGNSA.

This rearrangement joins TRBV27 to TRBJ2-7; D may be TRBD1 (8 bases). Germline V gene sequence: CDR1 MNHEY, CDR2 SMNVEV (reference sequence). The CDR3 runs 17 residues. Trimming took 1 base from V and 4 from J, leaving 20 bases between them. The CDR3 nucleotides are TGTGCCAGCAGTTTATGGACAATCACAGGGGGGGGTTACGAGCAGTACTTC. This codes for CASSLWTITGGGYEQYF.

The rearrangement uses TRBV6-1 and TRBJ1-2; 8 positions agree with TRBD1. The germline V gene has CDR1 MNHNS and CDR2 SASEGT. With 6 bases clipped from V and 1 base from J, the junction kept 1 base outside the gene matches. The CDR3 sequence is 13 residues long. The CDR3 region is CASRTGDNYGYTF. The CDR3, as DNA: TGTGCCAGCAGGACAGGGGATAACTATGGCTACACCTTC.

The chain recombines TRBV7-2 with TRBJ1-2, with 9 nucleotides matching TRBD1. The CDR3 totals 16 residues. The J segment lost 7 bases and the V segment lost 1 base, leaving 10 bases of the junction unmatched. The germline V gene encodes CDR1 SGHTA and CDR2 FQGNSA. The CDR3 DNA sequence: TGTGCCAGCAGCTTAGGGGGGGACAGGGCGGTGGGTGGCTACACCTTC. Translated: CASSLGGDRAVGGYTF. Using reference TRBV7-2 and TRBJ1-2 for the parts outside the CDR3, the full variable domain is GAGVSQSPSNKVTEKGKDVELRCDPISGHTALYWYRQSLGQGLEFLIYFQGNSAPDKSGLPSDRFSAERTGGSVSTLTIQRTQQEDSAVYLCASSLGGDRAVGGYTFGSGTRLTVV.

V is TRBV11-2 and J is TRBJ2-7, with D maybe TRBD2 (6 bases). Germline loops: CDR1 SGHAT, CDR2 FQNNGV. This CDR3 region has 14 residues. V lost 1 base to trimming and J lost 6 bases, with 13 bases between them. CDR3 loop: CASSLGARGGEQYF. CDR3 DNA: TGTGCCAGCAGCTTAGGGGCGAGGGGAGGCGAGCAGTACTTC. Together with reference TRBV11-2 and TRBJ2-7, the CDR3 gives the full variable domain: EAGVAQSPRYKIIEKRQSVAFWCNPISGHATLYWYQQILGQGPKLLIQFQNNGVVDDSQLPKDRFSAERLKGVDSTLKIQPAKLEDSAVYLCASSLGARGGEQYFGPGTRLTVT.

Only one count was recorded for this clone. The rearrangement links TRBV19 to TRBJ1-3, with D perhaps TRBD1 (5 bases). Germline values: CDR1 LNHDA, CDR2 SQIVND (reference sequence). V lost 3 bases and J 8 bases, leaving 11 bases between the germline ends. CDR3 length equals 13 residues. Written as DNA, the CDR3 is TGTGCCAGTAGTATCGGAGGGGCTGACACCATATATTTT. Amino acid sequence: CASSIGGADTIYF.

This sequence joins TRBV11-3 and TRBJ1-4, with 7 positions matching TRBD1. The ends lost 5 bases at V and 0 bases at J; junction bases unmatched: 6. From germline, CDR1 is SGHNT and CDR2 YENEEA. There are 16 residues in the CDR3. The CDR3, as DNA: TGTGCCAGCAGCCCCGGGACAGCCGCAACTAATGAAAAACTGTTTTTT. Its protein product is CASSPGTAATNEKLFF.

The chain's CDR3 is CASVTELNTEAFF. In nucleotides, the CDR3 is TGTGCCAGCGTGACAGAGCTGAACACTGAAGCTTTCTTT. The chain recombines TRBV2 with TRBJ1-1; a weak D match, TRBD1 (5 bases). Per germline, CDR1 SNHLY and CDR2 FYNNEI. The CDR3 totals 13 residues. V lost 8 bases to trimming and J lost 0 bases, with 10 bases between them.

The chain recombines TRBV6-1 with TRBJ1-5, with 7 bases fitting TRBD1. Germline V lookup: CDR1 MNHNS, CDR2 SASEGT. This CDR3 comprises 14 residues. V trimming: 4 bases; J trimming: 3 bases; junction bases outside the gene matches: 3. CDR3 sequence reads: CASSGGQYNQPQHF. The CDR3 DNA follows: TGTGCCAGCAGTGGGGGACAGTACAATCAGCCCCAGCATTTT.

This chain uses TRBV4-2 with TRBJ1-3; tentative D call: TRBD1 (5 bases). The CDR3 totals 15 residues. CDR1 and CDR2 (germline): LGHNA, YNFKEQ. Trimming removed 1 base at V and 8 bases at J, with 15 bases between. CDR3 in DNA: TGTGCCAGCAGCCAAGGCCAGGGCATCGAGGACACCATATATTTT. The encoded protein is CASSQGQGIEDTIYF.

V gene TRBV13 combines with J gene TRBJ2-5; TRBD2 matches 12 bases. J lost 1 base, V lost 3 bases, and 6 bases had no gene match. In germline, CDR1 is PRHDT, CDR2 FYEKMQ (reference sequence). The CDR3 loop spans 17 amino acids. The CDR3 reads CASSFPTSGGFQETQYF. CDR3 DNA sequence: TGTGCCAGCAGCTTCCCAACTAGCGGGGGGTTCCAAGAGACCCAGTACTTC.

This chain connects TRBV5-6 to TRBJ2-5, with 10 bases that match TRBD2. The CDR3 consists of 19 residues. V was clipped by 1 base and J by 2 bases; unmatched bases: 14. CDR1 SGHDT and CDR2 YYEEEE come from the germline V gene. The CDR3 DNA sequence: TGTGCCAGCAGCTTGCCCCCCACCGCTAGCGGGGGACTTCAAGAGACCCAGTACTTC. Protein product: CASSLPPTASGGLQETQYF.

This clone turned up a few times. The chain has TRBV14 and TRBJ1-2; 8 bases match TRBD1. The length of the CDR3 is 15 residues. The germline V gene encodes CDR1 SGHDN and CDR2 FVKESK. Trimming cost V 3 bases and J 5 bases; bases outside gene matches: 8. CDR3 DNA sequence: TGTGCCAGCAGCCAGAGGGACAGGCCCACGTATGGCTACACCTTC. Encoded protein: CASSQRDRPTYGYTF.

The rearrangement uses TRBV25-1 and TRBJ1-2; 9 nucleotides line up with TRBD1. J gave up 4 bases and V 6 bases, and 6 bases lay outside the gene matches. This CDR3 comprises 14 residues. Germline values: CDR1 MGHDK, CDR2 SYGVNS. CDR3 amino acids: CASRQGANSYGYTF. CDR3 sequence (DNA): TGTGCCAGCAGACAGGGGGCGAATAGCTATGGCTACACCTTC.

The genes are TRBV5-4 and TRBJ1-1; 8 nucleotides align to TRBD1. V was clipped by 2 bases and J by 7 bases; unmatched bases: 7. The CDR3 is 14 residues long. In germline, CDR1 is SGHNT, CDR2 YYREEE (reference sequence). The CDR3 region has the DNA TGTGCCAGCAGCTTCAAACAGGGGGTAGGTGAAGCTTTCTTT. It encodes CASSFKQGVGEAFF.

This clone has more than one count but fewer than ten. V and J are TRBV6-4 and TRBJ2-2; D possibly corresponds to TRBD2 (5 bases). There are 14 residues in the CDR3. Trimming shortened V by 0 bases and J by 3 bases, and 5 bases separated the two germline ends. Germline CDR1 and CDR2: MRHNA and SNTAGT. The CDR3 DNA is TGTGCCAGCAGTGACTCGAGGGACACCGGGGAGCTGTTTTTT. This codes for CASSDSRDTGELFF.

This chain connects TRBV6-6 to TRBJ1-2; D gene uncertain. The CDR3 runs 12 residues. V was clipped by 2 bases and J by 6 bases, with 7 bases between them. Germline loops: CDR1 MNHNY, CDR2 SVGAGI (reference sequence). Written as DNA, the CDR3 is TGTGCCAGCAGTTACCCGGGGAATGGCTACACCTTC. Its translation: CASSYPGNGYTF.

J is TRBJ1-5 and V is TRBV7-3, with TRBD1 as a possible D gene (6 bases). Per the germline V gene, CDR1 is SGHTA and CDR2 is FQGTGA. The CDR3 loop spans 14 amino acids. Trimming stripped 4 bases from V and 7 bases from J, with 14 bases between. CDR3 sequence: CASSSTGSGQPQHF. CDR3 DNA sequence: TGTGCCAGCAGCTCCACAGGGTCAGGGCAGCCCCAGCATTTT.